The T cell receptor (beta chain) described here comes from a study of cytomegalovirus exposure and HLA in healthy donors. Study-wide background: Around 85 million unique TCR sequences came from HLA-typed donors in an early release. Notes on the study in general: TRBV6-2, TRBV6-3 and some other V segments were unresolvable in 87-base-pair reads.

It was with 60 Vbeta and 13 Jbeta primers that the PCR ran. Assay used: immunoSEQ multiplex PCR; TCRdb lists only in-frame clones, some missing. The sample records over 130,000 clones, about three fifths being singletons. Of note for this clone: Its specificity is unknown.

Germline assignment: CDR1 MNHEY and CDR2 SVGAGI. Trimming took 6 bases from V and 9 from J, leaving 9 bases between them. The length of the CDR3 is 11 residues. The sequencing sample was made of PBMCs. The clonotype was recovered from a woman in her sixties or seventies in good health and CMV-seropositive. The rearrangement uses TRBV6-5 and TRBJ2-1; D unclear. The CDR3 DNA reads TGTGCCAGCAGCCGAGGCCTTGAGCAGTTCTTC. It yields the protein CASSRGLEQFF.